One sample yielded the 32 T cell receptor beta chains listed below, sequenced in a study of cytomegalovirus exposure and HLA in healthy donors. The PCR had 60 Vbeta and 13 Jbeta primers. Sequencing used immunoSEQ multiplex PCR; TCRdb keeps in-frame clones, though not all of them. The data contain about 160,000 clones, around 77% of them seen just once; the ten biggest clones take up about 1.5%. Input material: PBMCs. All receptors come from a woman aged 25 to 45 in good health and CMV-seronegative.

The chain recombines TRBV5-1 with TRBJ2-1; 8 bases are shared with TRBD1. Germline CDR1 is SGHRS and CDR2 is YFSETQ. This CDR3 contains 16 residues. Trimming cost V 3 bases and J 5 bases; bases outside gene matches: 10. The CDR3 here is CASSSDRVRRDNEQFF. The CDR3 DNA follows: TGCGCCAGCAGCTCGGACAGGGTAAGAAGGGACAATGAGCAGTTCTTC.

This clone was observed a handful of times. The V gene is TRBV19, the J gene TRBJ2-1; 7 bases align to TRBD1. J gave up 7 bases and V 3 bases, and 9 bases lay outside the gene matches. Germline V gene lookup returns CDR1 LNHDA and CDR2 SQIVND (reference sequence). The CDR3 has 15 amino acids. CDR3 nucleotides: TGTGCCAGTAGTATGGATCAGGGGGTAAGGAATGAGCAGTTCTTC. It encodes CASSMDQGVRNEQFF.

The V gene is TRBV4-1, the J gene TRBJ2-5; no firm D call. This CDR3 is 14 amino acids long. Germline V CDR1 and CDR2: MGHRA, YSYEKL. The ends were cut back, 5 bases at V and 4 bases at J, with 14 bases in the middle. The CDR3: CASSAKVTVETQYF. CDR3 in DNA: TGCGCCAGCAGCGCCAAAGTAACAGTAGAGACCCAGTACTTC.

Points on this clone: A junction boundary mismatches the germline segment, possibly from a read error. This chain joins TRBV15 and TRBJ1-1, with D unclear. The germline gives CDR1 LNHNV, CDR2 YYDKDF (reference sequence). This CDR3 region has 14 residues. The CDR3 DNA reads TGTGCCACCAGCAGAGATTGGGCAGGCCCTTCCGAGACGTTT. Amino acid sequence: CATSRDWAGPSETF.

The V call is TRBV30, the J call TRBJ1-1; 8 bases match TRBD1. Trimming at V came to 0 bases and at J to 3 bases, leaving 3 bases not matched to a gene. In germline, CDR1 is GTSNPN, CDR2 SVGIG (reference sequence). The CDR3 totals 14 residues. The CDR3 here is CAWSVGTGYTEAFF. As DNA, the CDR3 is TGTGCCTGGAGTGTAGGGACAGGCTACACTGAAGCTTTCTTT.

The chain carries TRBV30 and TRBJ2-7; TRBD1 is a possible D gene (6 bases). CDR1 and CDR2 from the germline V gene are GTSNPN and SVGIG (reference sequence). The ends were cut back, 7 bases at V and 5 bases at J, with 15 bases in the middle. The CDR3 consists of 12 residues. CDR3 amino acids: CAYHRDKHEQYF. CDR3 nucleotide sequence: TGTGCCTACCACCGGGACAAGCACGAGCAGTACTTC.

The chain carries TRBV29-1 and TRBJ2-2; D is possibly TRBD2 (6 bases). CDR3 size: 14 residues. Trimming removed 7 bases from V and 4 bases from J, with 16 bases in between. Germline-derived CDR1 and CDR2 are SQVTM and ANQGSEA. The CDR3 spells CSAGLAGGTGELFF. CDR3 bases: TGCAGCGCGGGACTGGCCGGGGGCACCGGGGAGCTGTTTTTT.

The chain links TRBV5-3 to TRBJ2-3; 7 bases agree with TRBD2. TRBV5-3 counts as an open reading frame of uncertain function. This CDR3 has 11 residues. V was clipped by 7 bases and J by 5 bases; unmatched bases: 1. The DNA of the CDR3 is TGTGCCAGAGGGGGGGGAGATACGCAGTATTTT. Its protein is CARGGGDTQYF.

This clone appeared a single time. DNA of the CDR3: TGCAGCGTTTTGGAGATCTACGAGCAGTACTTC. Translated: CSVLEIYEQYF. This chain links TRBV29-1 with TRBJ2-7; no clear D gene. There are 11 residues in the CDR3. CDR1 and CDR2 (germline): SQVTM, ANQGSEA. V lost 5 bases and J lost 3, with 8 bases in between.

The V and J genes are TRBV2 and TRBJ1-1; D uncertain. V lost 8 bases, J lost 1 base, and 17 bases lay in between. This CDR3 has 15 residues. Per the germline V gene, CDR1 is SNHLY and CDR2 is FYNNEI. In DNA, the CDR3 is TGTGCCAGCCATCGTACCGTCTATCAGAACACTGAAGCTTTCTTT. This encodes CASHRTVYQNTEAFF. Full variable domain (rest looked up from reference TRBV2 and TRBJ1-1): EPEVTQTPSHQVTQMGQEVILRCVPISNHLYFYWYRQILGQKVEFLVSFYNNEISEKSEIFDDQFSVERPDGSNFTLKIRSTKLEDSAMYFCASHRTVYQNTEAFFGQGTRLTVV.

V gene TRBV18 combines with J gene TRBJ2-7, with no clear D. Trimming stripped 1 base from V and 2 bases from J, with 6 bases between. The CDR3 covers 13 residues. Germline loops: CDR1 KGHSH, CDR2 LQKENI. The CDR3 is CASSPHSPYEQYF. The CDR3 bases are TGTGCCAGCTCACCACATAGTCCCTACGAGCAGTACTTC.

This sequence joins TRBV30 and TRBJ1-2, with 7 bases identical to TRBD1. The CDR3 sequence is 13 residues long. Germline CDR1 and CDR2: GTSNPN and SVGIG (reference sequence). As DNA, the CDR3 is TGTGCGCTCCTACGGGACAGTTATTATGGCTACACCTTC. Protein product: CALLRDSYYGYTF. Drawing the rest from reference TRBV30 and TRBJ1-2, the complete variable domain is SQTIHQWPATLVQPVGSPLSLECTVEGTSNPNLYWYRQAAGRGLQLLFYSVGIGQISSEVPQNLSASRPQDRQFILSSKKLLLSDSGFYLCALLRDSYYGYTFGSGTRLTVV.

The chain employs TRBV5-1 and TRBJ1-3; 7 positions match TRBD1. Germline V lookup: CDR1 SGHRS, CDR2 YFSETQ. V lost 4 bases to trimming and J lost 1 base; unmatched junction nucleotides: 2. The CDR3 contains 14 residues. CDR3 nucleotides: TGCGCCAGCAGCATACAGGGGTCTGGAAACACCATATATTTT. Amino acids: CASSIQGSGNTIYF.

The chain is built from TRBV28 and TRBJ1-1; no reliable D call. V was trimmed by 7 bases and J by 0 bases, leaving 6 bases between them. CDR1 and CDR2 from the germline V gene are MDHEN and SYDVKM. This CDR3 has 12 amino acids. In DNA, the CDR3 is TGTGCCAGCAAGCGTATGAACACTGAAGCTTTCTTT. This translates into CASKRMNTEAFF.

The chain links TRBV6-6 to TRBJ1-1; 10 bases map to TRBD1. This CDR3 comprises 14 residues. Germline V gene lookup returns CDR1 MNHNY and CDR2 SVGAGI (reference sequence). V gave up 8 bases and J gave up 4 bases; unmatched junction bases: 7. The CDR3: CASGRQGARTEAFF. CDR3 DNA sequence: TGTGCCAGCGGTAGACAGGGGGCGCGCACTGAAGCTTTCTTT.

The gene calls are TRBV4-1 and TRBJ2-1, with D tentatively TRBD2 (6 bases). The V gene's germline CDR1 is MGHRA and CDR2 YSYEKL. The V end was cut by 4 bases, the J end by 0 bases, with 16 bases between. This CDR3 is built from 17 residues. The CDR3 sequence is CASSPRASASSYNEQFF. The DNA of the CDR3 is TGCGCCAGCAGCCCCCGTGCTAGCGCGAGCTCCTACAATGAGCAGTTCTTC.

This chain links TRBV2 with TRBJ1-5, with D perhaps TRBD1 (5 bases). V lost 8 bases, J lost 6 bases, and 14 bases lay in between. Germline CDR1 reads SNHLY; CDR2 reads FYNNEI. The CDR3 covers 13 residues. The CDR3 DNA sequence: TGTGCCAGCCGGTGGGGGGACGGTCAGCCCCAGCATTTT. It translates to CASRWGDGQPQHF.

This sequence joins TRBV5-4 and TRBJ1-1; D is ambiguous. V was trimmed by 0 bases and J by 3 bases, leaving 6 bases between them. Germline CDR1 is SGHNT and CDR2 is YYREEE (reference sequence). The CDR3 sequence is 13 residues long. The CDR3 region is CASSLDRYTEAFF. Written as DNA, the CDR3 is TGTGCCAGCAGCTTGGATCGGTACACTGAAGCTTTCTTT.

This sequence joins TRBV6-1 and TRBJ2-2; D may be TRBD2 (7 bases). Per the germline V gene, CDR1 is MNHNS and CDR2 is SASEGT. This CDR3 contains 15 residues. The germline V and J ends were trimmed by 7 bases and 6 bases, with 18 bases remaining between them. CDR3 in DNA: TGTGCCAGCACAAGAGGAGGGGGGGGTGCCGGGGAGCTGTTTTTT. Residues: CASTRGGGGAGELFF.

V and J are TRBV19 and TRBJ1-5; no reliable D call. From germline, CDR1 is LNHDA and CDR2 SQIVND (reference sequence). V was clipped by 11 bases and J by 4 bases, with 15 bases between them. The CDR3 consists of 13 residues. CDR3 region: CASSRQRNQPQHF. In DNA, the CDR3 is TGTGCCTCCTCGCGGCAGCGGAATCAGCCCCAGCATTTT.

V usage is TRBV7-3 and J usage is TRBJ2-5; D is ambiguous. V was cut by 5 bases and J by 1 base, with 14 bases left in between. The CDR3 sequence is 15 residues long. CDR1 and CDR2 (germline): SGHTA, FQGTGA. Here the CDR3 DNA reads TGTGCCAGCAGCGCCAATGGGCTACTCCAAGAGACCCAGTACTTC. It codes for CASSANGLLQETQYF.

This chain links TRBV29-1 with TRBJ1-1, with TRBD1 as a possible D gene (5 bases). V was shortened by 2 bases and J by 4 bases, with 11 bases between the two germline ends. CDR3 length: 13 amino acids. Germline CDR1 SQVTM, CDR2 ANQGSEA. The CDR3, as DNA: TGCAGCGTTGAACCACAGGTGGGCACTGAAGCTTTCTTT. Its protein product is CSVEPQVGTEAFF.

The chain uses TRBV5-1 and TRBJ2-7; tentative D call: TRBD2 (5 bases). The CDR3 runs 17 residues. Trimming took off 5 bases at V and 2 bases at J, with 23 bases between the two ends. Germline CDR1 SGHRS, CDR2 YFSETQ. CDR3 protein: CASSPIPEGRPTYEQYF. CDR3 nucleotide sequence: TGCGCCAGCAGTCCTATCCCTGAGGGTAGGCCTACCTACGAGCAGTACTTC.

This clone appeared a single time. This CDR3 reads CASSTGGSYEQYF. CDR3 DNA sequence: TGTGCCAGCAGTACGGGGGGCTCCTACGAGCAGTACTTC. The chain combines TRBV5-6 with TRBJ2-7; the match to TRBD2 covers 7 bases. Trimming removed 5 bases from V and 0 bases from J; junction bases left unmatched: 2. Germline V gene lookup returns CDR1 SGHDT and CDR2 YYEEEE. The CDR3 is 13 residues long.

The CDR3 nucleotides are TGCGCCAGCAGTCCTCCTAGCGGGGGGGGTGGCACCGGGGAGCTGTTTTTT. Protein product: CASSPPSGGGGTGELFF. This chain uses TRBV4-1 with TRBJ2-2, with 12 nucleotides matching TRBD2. The CDR3 has 17 residues. Per germline, CDR1 MGHRA and CDR2 YSYEKL. V dropped 6 bases and J dropped 4; count of bases not matched to a gene: 9.

The chain employs TRBV6-4 and TRBJ1-6, with D unclear. V was clipped by 2 bases and J by 2 bases, with 10 bases between them. This CDR3 has 16 amino acids. From germline, CDR1 is MRHNA and CDR2 SNTAGT. The CDR3 DNA sequence: TGTGCCAGCAGTGACCTACGGGGTGCCTATAATTCACCCCTCCACTTT. Residues: CASSDLRGAYNSPLHF.

The V call is TRBV9, the J call TRBJ2-1; tentatively, D is TRBD1 (6 bases). Germline assignment: CDR1 SGDLS and CDR2 YYNGEE. The V end was cut by 0 bases, the J end by 10 bases, with 29 bases between. The CDR3 totals 19 residues. CDR3 nucleotides: TGTGCCAGCAGCGTAGTTAACCCCGAGGCCAGGGGAAGTGGTGGCGAGCAGTTCTTC. It yields the protein CASSVVNPEARGSGGEQFF.

The rearrangement joins TRBV2 to TRBJ1-2; TRBD1 aligns across 10 bases. CDR3 length: 17 amino acids. The germline CDR1 and CDR2 sequences are SNHLY and FYNNEI. Unmatched junction bases numbered 15, after V lost 4 bases and J lost 7 bases. The CDR3 loop is CASSGIRDRGRSGGYTF. The CDR3 DNA reads as TGTGCCAGCAGTGGAATACGGGACAGGGGAAGATCGGGTGGCTACACCTTC.

The chain recombines TRBV19 with TRBJ2-1, with D tentatively TRBD1 (6 bases). Trimming removed 6 bases from V and 8 bases from J, with 11 bases in between. This CDR3 has 12 amino acids. Germline values: CDR1 LNHDA, CDR2 SQIVND (reference sequence). The CDR3 here is CASRYRDDEQFF. The CDR3 DNA reads as TGTGCCAGTAGATACAGGGACGATGAGCAGTTCTTC.

The table lists this clone with a count of one. This chain joins TRBV9 and TRBJ2-5, with TRBD2 as a possible D gene (5 bases). V dropped 0 bases and J dropped 4 bases, with 13 bases sitting between them. Germline CDR1 SGDLS, CDR2 YYNGEE. CDR3 length: 15 amino acids. Here the CDR3 DNA reads TGTGCCAGCAGCGTAGTTGGGAACCGGGGAGAGACCCAGTACTTC. Protein product: CASSVVGNRGETQYF.

The genes are TRBV6-6 and TRBJ2-5; TRBD2 is a possible D gene (6 bases). CDR3 size: 15 residues. From germline, CDR1 is MNHNY and CDR2 SVGAGI (reference sequence). The ends were cut back, 0 bases at V and 5 bases at J, with 13 bases in the middle. The CDR3 nucleotides are TGTGCCAGCAGTTACTCGGGGGGTGGCCGGGAGACCCAGTACTTC. Protein product: CASSYSGGGRETQYF.

The rearrangement joins TRBV18 to TRBJ2-7; weak D call: TRBD1 (6 bases). CDR3 length equals 14 residues. Germline V gene sequence: CDR1 KGHSH, CDR2 LQKENI. V shed 3 bases and J shed 7 bases, with 16 bases lying between them. The CDR3 here is CASSPPGAQWEQYF. DNA for the CDR3: TGTGCCAGCTCACCTCCAGGGGCCCAGTGGGAGCAGTACTTC.